One and the same sample provided the 18 T cell receptor beta chains below, sequenced in a study of identical twins. MiXCR, run by TCRdb on the 5' RACE reads, gives a single entry per CDR3 protein. The table records a few hundred thousand distinct CDR3 sequences, 9.6% of them present only once. The same data also contributed to another study, on yellow fever vaccine responses in identical twins.

Sequenced input: PBMCs. These receptors were collected from a woman under 30 in good health.

The sample holds many counts of this clonotype. This chain joins TRBV11-2 and TRBJ2-7; maybe TRBD1 (5 bases). V dropped 5 bases and J dropped 6 bases, with 20 bases sitting between them. The CDR3 runs 15 residues. CDR1 SGHAT and CDR2 FQNNGV come from the germline V gene. The CDR3, as DNA: TGTGCCAGCAGCCTTACGACAGCCCGCGTTACCGAGCAGTACTTC. Its translation: CASSLTTARVTEQYF.

The rearrangement links TRBV4-2 to TRBJ2-3; no reliable D call. The germline V and J ends were trimmed by 1 base and 2 bases, with 16 bases remaining between them. Germline assignment: CDR1 LGHNA and CDR2 YNFKEQ. The CDR3 consists of 17 residues. The CDR3 DNA is TGTGCCAGCAGCCAAGGCTTTTTGGGCGGAGACACAGATACGCAGTATTTT. Residues: CASSQGFLGGDTDTQYF.

This clonotype was detected only a few times. The V call is TRBV5-1, the J call TRBJ2-1; 9 bases are a match to TRBD1. From germline, CDR1 is SGHRS and CDR2 YFSETQ. This CDR3 has 16 residues. J lost 4 bases, V lost 2 bases, and 7 bases had no gene match. In DNA, the CDR3 is TGCGCCAGCAGCTTATTATGGGGACAGGGATACAATGAGCAGTTCTTC. This codes for CASSLLWGQGYNEQFF.

The V call is TRBV3-1, the J call TRBJ1-4, with D perhaps TRBD1 (6 bases). Germline CDR1 reads LGHDT; CDR2 reads YNNKEL (reference sequence). V shed 4 bases and J shed 6 bases, with 21 bases lying between them. The length of the CDR3 is 17 residues. DNA of the CDR3: TGTGCCAGCAGCCGAGACAGGACCGGGGGTTACGATGAAAAACTGTTTTTT. Amino acid sequence: CASSRDRTGGYDEKLFF.

This clonotype was counted between two and nine times. The rearrangement links TRBV12-3 or TRBV12-4 to TRBJ2-5, with 8 nucleotides matching TRBD1. The V gene end was trimmed by 6 bases and the J gene end by 5 bases; junction bases not matched to a gene: 8. This CDR3 has 14 amino acids. Here the CDR3 DNA reads TGTGCCAGCAGCCCAGGGGGCCGGTGGGAGACCCAGTACTTC. It is translated as CASSPGGRWETQYF.

This sequence joins TRBV5-5 and TRBJ2-3; D is perhaps TRBD1 or TRBD2 (5 bases each). Germline values: CDR1 SGHKS, CDR2 YYEKEE (reference sequence). The germline V and J ends were trimmed by 2 bases and 5 bases, with 12 bases remaining between them. CDR3 size: 14 residues. CDR3 amino acids: CASSFRSGRDTQYF. In DNA form, the CDR3 reads TGTGCCAGCAGCTTTAGGTCAGGGAGAGATACGCAGTATTTT.

The chain combines TRBV6-5 with TRBJ1-1, with D possibly being TRBD1 (5 bases). Germline assignment: CDR1 MNHEY and CDR2 SVGAGI. The CDR3 loop spans 14 amino acids. V was shortened by 4 bases and J by 1 base, with 10 bases between the two germline ends. The CDR3 reads CASSLGHKNTEAFF. The CDR3 bases are TGTGCCAGCAGTTTAGGACATAAGAACACTGAAGCTTTCTTT.

This clonotype was recorded many times. The chain combines TRBV6-2 or TRBV6-3 with TRBJ2-3; TRBD1 or TRBD2 may be the D gene (6 bases each). V was pared by 2 bases and J by 4 bases, with 13 bases between. CDR3 length: 15 amino acids. Germline V gives CDR1 MNHEY, CDR2 SVGEGT. The CDR3 region is CASSYDGGGADTQYF. In DNA form, the CDR3 reads TGTGCCAGCAGTTACGACGGGGGCGGCGCAGATACGCAGTATTTT.

This chain links TRBV7-6 with TRBJ2-1; no firm D call. Germline V lookup: CDR1 SGHVS, CDR2 FNYEAQ. Trimming took off 5 bases at V and 7 bases at J, with 18 bases between the two ends. The CDR3 loop spans 15 amino acids. In DNA form, the CDR3 reads TGTGCCAGCAGCCCATACGTAATGGACGGTAATGAGCAGTTCTTC. The encoded protein is CASSPYVMDGNEQFF. Variable domain in full (rest from reference TRBV7-6 and TRBJ2-1): GAGVSQSPRYKVTKRGQDVALRCDPISGHVSLYWYRQALGQGPEFLTYFNYEAQQDKSGLPNDRFSAERPEGSISTLTIQRTEQRDSAMYRCASSPYVMDGNEQFFGPGTRLTVL.

The rearrangement uses TRBV20-1 and TRBJ2-2, with D tentatively TRBD1 (6 bases). Germline loops: CDR1 DFQATT, CDR2 SNEGSKA (reference sequence). V gave up 2 bases and J gave up 1 base, with 14 bases separating them. This CDR3 is built from 16 residues. Here the CDR3 reads CSARPSDRKNTGELFF. The CDR3 DNA reads TGCAGTGCTAGACCCTCGGACAGAAAGAACACCGGGGAGCTGTTTTTT.

A remark on this clonotype: Its ends do not fully match the called genes, so a read error is possible. The chain has TRBV5-1 and TRBJ2-3, with D possibly TRBD2 on 5 matching bases. Germline-derived CDR1 and CDR2 are SGHRS and YFSETQ. This CDR3 has 14 amino acids. The DNA for the CDR3 is TGCACCAGCGGATCTTCCCGGGCCACAGATACGCAGTATTTT. Translated, it gives CTSGSSRATDTQYF.

This clonotype has ten or more counts. V and J are TRBV3-1 and TRBJ2-5; the match to TRBD1 covers 7 bases. Germline-derived CDR1 and CDR2 are LGHDT and YNNKEL (reference sequence). The CDR3 has 15 residues. V gave up 4 bases and J gave up 2 bases; unmatched junction bases: 7. CDR3: CASSRYPGQQETQYF. The CDR3 DNA reads TGTGCCAGCAGCCGCTATCCGGGACAGCAAGAGACCCAGTACTTC.

This clonotype occurred many times. The V gene is TRBV4-2, the J gene TRBJ2-1, with TRBD2 matching 10 bases. Germline CDR1 LGHNA, CDR2 YNFKEQ. The CDR3 contains 17 residues. V lost 0 bases to trimming and J lost 2 bases; unmatched junction nucleotides: 4. CDR3 nucleotide sequence: TGTGCCAGCAGCCAAGAGCCTAGCGGGAGTACCTACAATGAGCAGTTCTTC. Translated, it gives CASSQEPSGSTYNEQFF.

This clonotype showed up just a few times. This chain links TRBV18 with TRBJ2-1, with 13 bases that match TRBD2. Germline V gene data show CDR1 as KGHSH and CDR2 as LQKENI. This CDR3 comprises 15 residues. V lost 2 bases and J lost 7; bases outside the gene matches: 2. The CDR3 is CASSPETSGGNEQFF. CDR3 in DNA: TGTGCCAGCTCACCAGAGACTAGCGGGGGGAATGAGCAGTTCTTC.

The sample holds many counts of this clonotype. This chain uses TRBV10-3 with TRBJ2-2; D uncertain. The germline gives CDR1 ENHRY, CDR2 SYGVKD. The CDR3 has 13 residues. Trimming pared 0 bases from V and 6 bases from J, leaving 5 bases between. As DNA, the CDR3 is TGTGCCATCAGTGAGTCAGAGTCCGGGGAGCTGTTTTTT. Protein sequence: CAISESESGELFF.

In its sample, this clonotype was seen many times. The chain joins TRBV28 to TRBJ2-1, with TRBD2 identical over 11 bases. The CDR3 has 17 amino acids. The V segment lost 3 bases and the J segment 0 bases; nucleotides outside the gene matches: 4. Per the germline V gene, CDR1 is MDHEN and CDR2 is SYDVKM. This CDR3 is CASSFPTSGSSYNEQFF. The CDR3 DNA reads as TGTGCCAGCAGTTTTCCAACTAGCGGGAGCTCCTACAATGAGCAGTTCTTC.

This clonotype occurred many times. The chain links TRBV11-2 to TRBJ2-1; D is uncertain. V lost 1 base, J lost 2 bases, and 6 bases lay in between. Germline V lookup: CDR1 SGHAT, CDR2 FQNNGV. The CDR3 loop spans 14 amino acids. The CDR3 nucleotides read TGTGCCAGCAGCTTAGCCCGAACCTACAATGAGCAGTTCTTC. This encodes CASSLARTYNEQFF.

The table lists this clonotype with many counts. The V gene is TRBV7-2, the J gene TRBJ2-1, with 10 bases identical to TRBD2. Trimming took 1 base from V and 4 from J; bases not matched to a gene: 4. CDR1 is SGHTA, CDR2 FQGNSA, per germline. The CDR3 contains 16 residues. The CDR3, as DNA: TGTGCCAGCAGCTTAGTTAGCGGGAGGCCATACAATGAGCAGTTCTTC. Translation: CASSLVSGRPYNEQFF.